Listed below are T cell receptor beta chains from one sample, sequenced in a study of T-cell memory formation after mild COVID-19. From the 5' RACE reads, TCRdb called clonotypes with MiXCR, one entry per CDR3 protein. This sample yields roughly 260,000 distinct CDR3 sequences, of which 16% are seen a single time; 3.5% belongs to the top ten. Sequencing was carried out using PBMCs or a T cell subset sorted from them (not recorded which). The receptors originated from a man aged 18 to 30 who had mild COVID-19 (a few samples of this study predate the infection). Cell type and time point are not known. CDR3s include the opening cysteine and the closing phenylalanine or tryptophan. Each record gives: CDR3 protein, D gene, V gene, clone size. D genes are given only for firm matches. Part of the rows lack a size; the others show once, few, many or a class for expanded clones.

CSAEGPGTNEKLFF . TRBV20-1 .
CSARGSTEAFF . TRBV20-1 few
CSGTTSTDTQYF . TRBV29-1 .
CASSFWTQGTYGYTF TRBD1 TRBV7-2 .
CASSQGRGSENTIYF . TRBV4-2 .
CASSTRGRLAGANVLTF . TRBV7-8 .
CASSPTAMSSYNSPLHF . TRBV7-2 .
CASSLSLAGVETQYF TRBD2 TRBV7-2 few
CASSYGGGGPTDTQYF . TRBV6-5 few
CASSYHERGSPLHF . TRBV6-5 few
CASSSRIGVAEAFF . TRBV7-9 few
CATGGDTGELFF . TRBV24-1 .
CASSLAGGRNTGELFF TRBD2 TRBV5-1 .
CASSSDGSRTQYF . TRBV18 .
CASSPGASGLATGELFF TRBD2 TRBV5-1 .
CSASREGAFF . TRBV20-1 .
CASAASGGYGDTEAFF TRBD1 TRBV5-1 few
CASSLAGLVNSPLHF . TRBV5-1 .
CASSSPLGGRNYGYTF . TRBV11-2 .
CASRQGFNTGELFF . TRBV6-5 .
CASSLARMGVLFF . TRBV7-9 .
CASSPGRRQYNEQFF . TRBV18 .
CASSFGGGSNQPQHF . TRBV5-6 .
CATRDTDTQYF . TRBV24-1 few
CASSSTGGGGYTF TRBD1 TRBV7-2 .